The 15 T cell receptor beta chains given below trace back to one sample, sequenced in a study of lymphopenia after photon versus proton radiotherapy. Only in-frame clones appear in the TCRdb table, and some are missing; sequencing was by immunoSEQ multiplex PCR. The table records some 27,000 clones, about 87% of them present only once. This material consisted of peripheral blood, taken from a patient treated with proton-based radiotherapy. The receptors derive from a woman aged 60-70 years with cholangiocarcinoma. Some clones in this sample may be carry-over from other donors' samples.

V gene TRBV11-2 combines with J gene TRBJ1-6; a possible D gene is TRBD1 (5 bases). The CDR3 is 17 residues long. V gave up 1 base and J gave up 0 bases, with 10 bases separating them. In germline, CDR1 is SGHAT, CDR2 FQNNGV. The CDR3 loop reads CASSLVAGNSYNSPLHF. The DNA for the CDR3 is TGTGCCAGCAGCTTAGTGGCAGGGAACTCCTATAATTCACCCCTCCACTTT.

V is TRBV19 and J is TRBJ1-2, with TRBD1 identical over 9 bases. V was pared by 7 bases and J by 2 bases, with 20 bases of the junction left unmatched. The CDR3 is made up of 19 amino acids. Germline CDR1 reads LNHDA; CDR2 reads SQIVND (reference sequence). The CDR3 spells CASNRAWVQGAILNYGYTF. The CDR3 coding sequence is TGTGCCAGTAACCGAGCGTGGGTACAGGGGGCGATTTTGAACTATGGCTACACCTTC.

This clone is a singleton in its sample. V gene TRBV7-3 combines with J gene TRBJ2-5; 7 positions match TRBD2. Per germline, CDR1 SGHTA and CDR2 FQGTGA. V trimming: 5 bases; J trimming: 5 bases; junction bases outside the gene matches: 11. This CDR3 is 15 amino acids long. The CDR3 spells CASSPISGVGETQYF. In DNA form, the CDR3 reads TGTGCCAGCAGCCCGATAAGCGGGGTTGGGGAGACCCAGTACTTC.

This chain joins TRBV10-2 and TRBJ2-7; D might be TRBD2 (5 bases). The V gene's germline CDR1 is WSHSY and CDR2 SAAADI. This CDR3 region has 11 residues. Trimming removed 6 bases from V and 7 bases from J, with 10 bases in between. The CDR3 loop reads CASRYEREQYF. Here the CDR3 DNA reads TGCGCCAGCAGGTACGAGCGGGAGCAGTACTTC.

The J gene is TRBJ2-2, the V gene TRBV27; no clear D. The CDR3 covers 13 residues. Germline CDR1 MNHEY, CDR2 SMNVEV (reference sequence). The V end lost 8 bases, the J end lost 3 bases, and 10 bases lay between the germline ends. This CDR3 reads CASASWDTGELFF. In DNA form, the CDR3 reads TGTGCCAGCGCCTCTTGGGACACCGGGGAGCTGTTTTTT.

This chain joins TRBV10-3 and TRBJ2-2; the D gene is possibly TRBD2 (6 bases). Germline loops: CDR1 ENHRY, CDR2 SYGVKD. V lost 4 bases and J lost 4, with 13 bases in between. CDR3 length equals 15 residues. The CDR3: CAISGRRVGTGELFF. The CDR3 coding sequence is TGTGCCATCAGTGGTAGGAGGGTTGGCACCGGGGAGCTGTTTTTT.

The rearrangement uses TRBV15 and TRBJ2-5, with D maybe TRBD2 (5 bases). CDR1 and CDR2 from the germline V gene are LNHNV and YYDKDF (reference sequence). The CDR3 covers 12 residues. Between the trimmed V and J ends, which lost 1 base and 5 bases, there was a span of 5 bases. DNA of the CDR3: TGTGCCACCAGCAGAGGAGGGGAGACCCAGTACTTC. Translation gives CATSRGGETQYF.

The chain links TRBV10-2 to TRBJ2-3; TRBD2 agrees at 11 bases. This CDR3 comprises 16 residues. Germline V gives CDR1 WSHSY, CDR2 SAAADI. V was pared by 5 bases and J by 10 bases, with 14 bases of the junction left unmatched. CDR3 in amino acids: CASSSILAGEAGAQYF. The CDR3 DNA reads TGCGCCAGCAGTTCTATACTAGCGGGGGAGGCGGGGGCGCAGTATTTT.

The V gene is TRBV5-1, the J gene TRBJ2-5; 7 bases line up with TRBD2. Trimming at V came to 0 bases and at J to 0 bases, leaving 8 bases not matched to a gene. Germline assignment: CDR1 SGHRS and CDR2 YFSETQ. The CDR3 covers 17 residues. CDR3 nucleotide sequence: TGCGCCAGCAGCTTGGGGGTAGCGGGCACCAACCAAGAGACCCAGTACTTC. Translated, it gives CASSLGVAGTNQETQYF.

The V and J genes are TRBV9 and TRBJ1-1; 9 bases agree with TRBD1. V shed 5 bases, J shed 4 bases, and the junction held 6 bases outside the gene matches. Germline V gives CDR1 SGDLS, CDR2 YYNGEE. CDR3 length: 14 residues. The CDR3 here is CASSERTGVTEAFF. DNA for the CDR3: TGTGCCAGCAGTGAGAGGACAGGGGTCACTGAAGCTTTCTTT.

This chain uses TRBV5-8 with TRBJ1-5, with D maybe TRBD1 (6 bases). This CDR3 spans 16 amino acids. V shed 1 base and J shed 2 bases, with 13 bases lying between them. CDR1 is SGHTS, CDR2 YDEGEE, per germline. This chain's CDR3 is CASSLNRDIRNQPQHF. CDR3 in DNA: TGTGCCAGCAGCTTGAACCGGGACATACGCAATCAGCCCCAGCATTTT.

V and J are TRBV2 and TRBJ1-1, with 8 bases fitting TRBD1. Germline CDR1 is SNHLY and CDR2 is FYNNEI. This CDR3 region has 15 residues. The V and J ends lost 4 bases and 2 bases, in that order; junction bases with no gene match: 6. Here the CDR3 reads CASSVFGTGNTEAFF. The CDR3 DNA reads as TGTGCCAGCAGTGTCTTCGGGACAGGAAACACTGAAGCTTTCTTT.

The chain joins TRBV5-1 to TRBJ2-2; the D gene is possibly TRBD1 (5 bases). CDR1 SGHRS and CDR2 YFSETQ come from the germline V gene. This CDR3 spans 12 amino acids. V was shortened by 2 bases and J by 6 bases, with 5 bases between the two germline ends. The CDR3 DNA sequence: TGCGCCAGCAGCTTAGGGGCCGGGGAGCTGTTTTTT. Translated: CASSLGAGELFF.

The chain joins TRBV5-6 to TRBJ2-7; TRBD1 might be the D (6 bases). The CDR3 consists of 16 residues. Germline V lookup: CDR1 SGHDT, CDR2 YYEEEE. The ends were cut back, 0 bases at V and 6 bases at J, with 19 bases in the middle. CDR3 sequence reads: CASSLALQGRIGEQYF. The CDR3 coding sequence is TGTGCCAGCAGCTTGGCCCTTCAGGGGCGAATAGGCGAGCAGTACTTC.

The genes are TRBV30 and TRBJ2-1; D is unclear. V lost 7 bases and J 7 bases, leaving 14 bases between the germline ends. CDR1 is GTSNPN and CDR2 is SVGIG in the germline V gene (reference sequence). There are 12 residues in the CDR3. The CDR3 DNA sequence: TGTGCCTCCCCCGGACCGCTAAATGAGCAGTTCTTC. Translation gives CASPGPLNEQFF.